The 21 T cell receptor beta chains listed next were all sequenced from one sample in a study of T cell responses to AZD1222 COVID-19 vaccine. Libraries were prepared by immunoSEQ multiplex PCR; TCRdb keeps only in-frame clonotypes and omits some of them. Of about 54,000 clones listed, under 90% are singletons. Sequenced here: peripheral blood, sampled on day 0 of AZD1222 vaccination. Receptors were obtained from an adult in good health.

In this sample, this clone turned up a few times. The chain has TRBV7-2 and TRBJ1-2, with unresolved D. Trimming stripped 6 bases from V and 5 bases from J, with 13 bases between. CDR1 and CDR2 from the germline V gene are SGHTA and FQGNSA. This CDR3 region has 13 residues. CDR3 loop: CASSLTVEYGYTF. Written as DNA, the CDR3 is TGTGCCAGCAGTCTTACGGTGGAGTATGGCTACACCTTC.

The V gene is TRBV7-2, the J gene TRBJ2-3; possibly TRBD1 for D (5 bases). The germline gives CDR1 SGHTA, CDR2 FQGNSA. V gave up 0 bases and J gave up 2 bases, with 9 bases separating them. The CDR3 is 15 amino acids. The CDR3 loop reads CASSLAPGITDTQYF. Written as DNA, the CDR3 is TGTGCCAGCAGCTTAGCTCCAGGGATCACAGATACGCAGTATTTT.

V and J are TRBV6-2 or TRBV6-3 and TRBJ1-5; possible D gene TRBD1, 5 bases. Germline V gives CDR1 MNHEY, CDR2 SVGEGT. V was pared by 5 bases and J by 7 bases, with 18 bases between. This CDR3 is built from 15 residues. Here the CDR3 reads CASSGRGSLSQPQHF. The DNA of the CDR3 is TGTGCCAGCAGTGGGAGGGGTTCTCTTTCACAGCCCCAGCATTTT.

J is TRBJ2-7 and V is TRBV19; tentative D call: TRBD1 (6 bases). Looked up from germline, CDR1 is LNHDA and CDR2 is SQIVND (reference sequence). This CDR3 contains 12 residues. Trimming stripped 9 bases from V and 1 base from J, with 10 bases between. The CDR3: CARKQGSYEQYF. The CDR3 nucleotides read TGTGCCAGGAAACAGGGATCCTACGAGCAGTACTTC.

The CDR3 here is CASSPTQGAEGYTF. The CDR3 DNA is TGTGCCAGCAGCCCTACCCAGGGGGCGGAGGGCTACACCTTC. This rearrangement joins TRBV21-1 to TRBJ1-2; no DNA check was done on the table's D call, TRBD1. TRBV21-1 is a recognized pseudogene. This CDR3 contains 14 residues.

CDR3: CASSILIRDSYNSPLHF. The CDR3 DNA reads TGTGCCAGTAGTATTTTAATCAGGGACTCCTATAATTCACCCCTCCACTTT. This chain uses TRBV19 with TRBJ1-6, with TRBD1 as a possible D gene (5 bases). There are 17 residues in the CDR3. Trimming stripped 3 bases from V and 0 bases from J, with 12 bases between. The germline CDR1 and CDR2 sequences are LNHDA and SQIVND (reference sequence).

CDR3 in DNA: TGTGCCAGCAGCGTAGGGGCAGCAGATGAAAAACTGTTTTTT. Protein product: CASSVGAADEKLFF. The chain is built from TRBV9 and TRBJ1-4; D ambiguous. In germline, CDR1 is SGDLS, CDR2 YYNGEE. V lost 0 bases to trimming and J lost 6 bases, with 9 bases between them. This CDR3 has 14 amino acids.

This clone has just one count. The chain employs TRBV5-1 and TRBJ2-5; 9 bases align to TRBD2. Germline V CDR1 and CDR2: SGHRS, YFSETQ. The CDR3 length is 13 residues. The junction had 5 bases not matched to a gene; V was cut back by 0 bases and J by 11 bases. The CDR3 DNA reads TGCGCCAGCAGCTTGGAGGTAGCGGGGGCACAGTACTTC. This translates into CASSLEVAGAQYF.

V gene TRBV20-1 combines with J gene TRBJ2-1; 11 nucleotides align to TRBD2. This CDR3 comprises 17 residues. Germline V gene sequence: CDR1 DFQATT, CDR2 SNEGSKA (reference sequence). V lost 3 bases, J lost 2 bases, and 9 bases stayed unmatched. The CDR3 is CSASFVASGGPYNEQFF. In DNA, the CDR3 is TGCAGTGCTAGTTTTGTGGCTAGCGGGGGGCCCTACAATGAGCAGTTCTTC.

The chain has TRBV4-1 and TRBJ1-2; D not certain. This CDR3 has 15 residues. The V and J ends lost 3 bases and 1 base respectively, with 12 bases between them. CDR1 MGHRA and CDR2 YSYEKL come from the germline V gene. CDR3 amino acids: CASSQQLGLNYGYTF. DNA for the CDR3: TGCGCCAGCAGCCAGCAGCTTGGGCTTAACTATGGCTACACCTTC.

This chain links TRBV7-6 with TRBJ1-3, with D maybe TRBD1 (5 bases). CDR3 size: 16 residues. V was cut by 5 bases and J by 1 base, with 15 bases left in between. The V gene's germline CDR1 is SGHVS and CDR2 FNYEAQ. The CDR3 region is CASSLNGGSSGNTIYF. For the CDR3, the DNA is TGTGCCAGCAGCCTTAACGGGGGGTCATCTGGAAACACCATATATTTT.

The CDR3 here is CASSQGLSNQPQHF. The CDR3, as DNA: TGTGCCAGCAGCCAGGGGCTGAGCAATCAGCCCCAGCATTTT. The chain is built from TRBV5-4 and TRBJ1-5, with a tentative D call TRBD1 (6 bases). The CDR3 extends over 14 amino acids. With 4 bases removed from V and 1 base from J, the gap between germline ends came to 9 bases. Germline lookup yields CDR1 SGHNT and CDR2 YYREEE (reference sequence).

The chain employs TRBV19 and TRBJ1-5; no reliable D call. The CDR3 has 17 amino acids. From germline, CDR1 is LNHDA and CDR2 SQIVND (reference sequence). Trimming removed 3 bases from V and 4 bases from J, with 19 bases in between. CDR3 region: CASSMMTRPRRNQPQHF. Written as DNA, the CDR3 is TGTGCCAGTAGTATGATGACCCGGCCCCGACGAAATCAGCCCCAGCATTTT.

The chain recombines TRBV3-1 (or the pseudogene TRBV3-2) with TRBJ1-4; D gene unclear. The CDR3 is 13 residues long. Trimming shortened V by 10 bases and J by 8 bases, and 17 bases separated the two germline ends. The germline CDR1 and CDR2 sequences are LGHDT and YNNKEL (reference sequence). The CDR3 DNA follows: TGTGCCACCTCACGGCAAAGGTACGAAAAACTGTTTTTT. The encoded protein is CATSRQRYEKLFF.

The gene calls are TRBV5-6 and TRBJ1-1, with a possible D match to TRBD1 (5 bases). This CDR3 has 14 amino acids. The germline CDR1 and CDR2 sequences are SGHDT and YYEEEE. V was trimmed by 3 bases and J by 3 bases, leaving 12 bases between them. CDR3 residues: CASSWGTGYTEAFF. CDR3 DNA: TGTGCCAGCAGCTGGGGTACAGGCTACACTGAAGCTTTCTTT.

The chain uses TRBV7-6 and TRBJ1-2; D uncertain. CDR3 length: 15 amino acids. Germline CDR1 reads SGHVS; CDR2 reads FNYEAQ. Trimming left V 1 base short and J 4 bases short, with 13 bases between. The CDR3 is CASSLDEGLTYGYTF. In nucleotides, the CDR3 is TGTGCCAGCAGCTTAGATGAGGGTCTAACCTATGGCTACACCTTC.

The chain is built from TRBV19 and TRBJ1-2; D unclear. Germline loops: CDR1 LNHDA, CDR2 SQIVND (reference sequence). The V and J ends lost 4 bases and 6 bases respectively, with 18 bases between them. The CDR3 runs 15 residues. The CDR3 bases are TGTGCCAGTAGTAGGACCGGAGAAGGCCAAAATGGCTACACCTTC. Protein sequence: CASSRTGEGQNGYTF. Full variable domain (missing parts from reference TRBV19 and TRBJ1-2): DGGITQSPKYLFRKEGQNVTLSCEQNLNHDAMYWYRQDPGQGLRLIYYSQIVNDFQKGDIAEGYSVSREKKESFPLTVTSAQKNPTAFYLCASSRTGEGQNGYTFGSGTRLTVV.

The chain links TRBV2 to TRBJ2-7, with D unclear. The germline CDR1 and CDR2 sequences are SNHLY and FYNNEI. V lost 5 bases and J lost 0, with 11 bases in between. The CDR3 is made up of 14 amino acids. CDR3 DNA sequence: TGTGCCAGCAGTCGAACGGTCAGCTCCTACGAGCAGTACTTC. Residues: CASSRTVSSYEQYF.

The chain carries TRBV5-1 and TRBJ1-4; D gene unclear. CDR3 length equals 13 residues. Germline loops: CDR1 SGHRS, CDR2 YFSETQ. The V gene lost 0 bases and the J gene lost 8 bases, with 8 bases spanning the gap. This CDR3 is CASSLGPSEKLFF. CDR3 bases: TGCGCCAGCAGCTTGGGGCCGAGCGAAAAACTGTTTTTT.

The chain uses TRBV5-4 and TRBJ2-7; D is unresolved. The CDR3 spans 13 residues. Trimming cost V 0 bases and J 0 bases, with 4 bases left between them. Germline V lookup: CDR1 SGHNT, CDR2 YYREEE (reference sequence). The CDR3 nucleotides read TGTGCCAGCAGCTTGGATTTCTCCTACGAGCAGTACTTC. Translating gives CASSLDFSYEQYF. Full variable domain (outside the CDR3, taken from reference TRBV5-4 and TRBJ2-7): ETGVTQSPTHLIKTRGQQVTLRCSSQSGHNTVSWYQQALGQGPQFIFQYYREEENGRGNFPPRFSGLQFPNYSSELNVNALELDDSALYLCASSLDFSYEQYFGPGTRLTVT.

This clone showed up just once. The chain has TRBV19 and TRBJ1-1; no clear D. The CDR3 sequence is 15 residues long. V lost 5 bases, J lost 0 bases, and 13 bases lay in between. Germline lookup yields CDR1 LNHDA and CDR2 SQIVND (reference sequence). The CDR3 bases are TGTGCCAGTAGTGCCGGAGTGGGTCTGAACACTGAAGCTTTCTTT. The encoded protein is CASSAGVGLNTEAFF.